A few counts support the clone carrying this T cell receptor beta chain. Its antigen is not known. The data were taken from a study of T cells after yellow fever vaccination. Study results and limitations: Shared CD4/CD8 clonotypes were a small share, likely from convergent recombination.

TCRdb re-called the 5' RACE reads with MiXCR, one entry per CDR3 protein. The table lists under 550,000 distinct CDR3 sequences, just over 20% of them singletons. The CDR3 length is 16 residues. The ends lost 2 bases at V and 4 bases at J; junction bases unmatched: 7. This clonotype originated in a man between 18 and 35 years old who received the YFV17D yellow fever vaccine. The chain has TRBV12-3 or TRBV12-4 and TRBJ2-3; 9 positions match TRBD1. Sequenced material: PBMCs, taken less than 25 days after the first yellow fever vaccination. The CDR3 DNA reads TGTGCCAGCAGTTTAACTCGGGACAGGGTCGCAGATACGCAGTATTTT. Amino acid sequence: CASSLTRDRVADTQYF.